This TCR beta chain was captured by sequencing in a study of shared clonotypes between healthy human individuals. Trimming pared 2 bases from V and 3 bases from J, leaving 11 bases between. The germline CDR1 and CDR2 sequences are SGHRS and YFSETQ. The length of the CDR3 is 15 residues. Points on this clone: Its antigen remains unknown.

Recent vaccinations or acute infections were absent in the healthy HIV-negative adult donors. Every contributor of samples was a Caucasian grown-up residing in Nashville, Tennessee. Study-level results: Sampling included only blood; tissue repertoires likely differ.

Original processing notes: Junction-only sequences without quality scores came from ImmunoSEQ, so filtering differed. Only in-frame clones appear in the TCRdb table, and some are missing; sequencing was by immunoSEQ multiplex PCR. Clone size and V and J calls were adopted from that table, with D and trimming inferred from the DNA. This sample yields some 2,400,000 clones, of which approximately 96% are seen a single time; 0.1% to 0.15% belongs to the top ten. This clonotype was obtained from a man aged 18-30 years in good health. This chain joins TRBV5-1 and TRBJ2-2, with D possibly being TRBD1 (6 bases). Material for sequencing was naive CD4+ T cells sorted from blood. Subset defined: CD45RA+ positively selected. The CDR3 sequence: CASSLFAGDTGELFF. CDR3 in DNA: TGCGCCAGCAGCTTATTCGCAGGGGACACCGGGGAGCTGTTTTTT. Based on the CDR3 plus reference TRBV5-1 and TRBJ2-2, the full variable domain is KAGVTQTPRYLIKTRGQQVTLSCSPISGHRSVSWYQQTPGQGLQFLFEYFSETQRNKGNFPGRFSGRQFSNSRSEMNVSTLELGDSALYLCASSLFAGDTGELFFGEGSRLTVL.